This section outlines one T cell receptor (beta chain) sequence together with its context. Its antigen is as yet unknown. This entry belongs to a study of CXCR3-negative and CXCR3-positive naive CD8 T cells. Overall study results and limits: High diversity, comparable across both naive subsets, contrasted with much lower diversity in memory CD8+ cells.

UMI-labeled TRB cDNA libraries were prepared by 5' RACE. For each CDR3 protein, TCRdb gives one entry from its re-call of the 5' RACE reads, without DNA. The sample holds over 20,000 distinct CDR3 sequences. The germline CDR1 and CDR2 sequences are SNHLY and FYNNEI. The CDR3 length is 12 residues. The sequence came from a human donor in good health. Some clones in this sample may be carry-over from other donors' samples. This chain links TRBV2 with TRBJ2-7; TCRdb's D call of TRBD1 is untestable without DNA. Sequencing used memory CD8+ T cells from blood. CDR3 sequence reads: CASGGPFYEQYF.